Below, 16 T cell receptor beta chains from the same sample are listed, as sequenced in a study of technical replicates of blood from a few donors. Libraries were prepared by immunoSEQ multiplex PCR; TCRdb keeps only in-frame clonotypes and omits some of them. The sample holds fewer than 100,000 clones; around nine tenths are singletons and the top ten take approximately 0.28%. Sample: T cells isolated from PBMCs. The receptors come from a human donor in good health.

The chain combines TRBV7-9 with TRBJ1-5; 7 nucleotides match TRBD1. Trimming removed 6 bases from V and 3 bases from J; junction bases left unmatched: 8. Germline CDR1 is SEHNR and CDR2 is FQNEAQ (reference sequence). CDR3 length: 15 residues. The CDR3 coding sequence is TGTGCCAGCAGTCTCGCGGACAGGCCCAATCAGCCCCAGCATTTT. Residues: CASSLADRPNQPQHF.

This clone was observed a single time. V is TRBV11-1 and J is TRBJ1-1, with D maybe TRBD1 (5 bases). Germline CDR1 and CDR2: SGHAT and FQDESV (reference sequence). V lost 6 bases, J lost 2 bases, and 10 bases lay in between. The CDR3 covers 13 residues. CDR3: CASRSRTNTEAFF. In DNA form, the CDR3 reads TGTGCCAGCAGATCTCGGACAAACACTGAAGCTTTCTTT.

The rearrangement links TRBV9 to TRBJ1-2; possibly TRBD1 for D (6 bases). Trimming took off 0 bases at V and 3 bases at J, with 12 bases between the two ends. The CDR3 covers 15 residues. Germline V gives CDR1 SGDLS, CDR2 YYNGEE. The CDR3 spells CASSVADRPYYGYTF. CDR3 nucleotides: TGTGCCAGCAGCGTAGCTGACAGGCCTTACTATGGCTACACCTTC. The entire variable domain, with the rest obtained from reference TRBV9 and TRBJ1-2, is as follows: DSGVTQTPKHLITATGQRVTLRCSPRSGDLSVYWYQQSLDQGLQFLIQYYNGEERAKGNILERFSAQQFPDLHSELNLSSLELGDSALYFCASSVADRPYYGYTFGSGTRLTVV.

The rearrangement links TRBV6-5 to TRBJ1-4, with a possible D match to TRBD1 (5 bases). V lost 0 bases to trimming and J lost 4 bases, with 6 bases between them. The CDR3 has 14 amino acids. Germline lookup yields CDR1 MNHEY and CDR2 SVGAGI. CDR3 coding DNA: TGTGCCAGCAGTTACTCGGGACTTAATGAAAAACTGTTTTTT. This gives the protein CASSYSGLNEKLFF.

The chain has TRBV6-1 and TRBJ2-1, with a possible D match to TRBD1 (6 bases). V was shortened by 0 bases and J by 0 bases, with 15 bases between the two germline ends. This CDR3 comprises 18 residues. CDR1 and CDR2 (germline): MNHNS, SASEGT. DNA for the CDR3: TGTGCCAGCAGTGAAGCATGGGGAGAGGACAGCTCCTACAATGAGCAGTTCTTC. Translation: CASSEAWGEDSSYNEQFF.

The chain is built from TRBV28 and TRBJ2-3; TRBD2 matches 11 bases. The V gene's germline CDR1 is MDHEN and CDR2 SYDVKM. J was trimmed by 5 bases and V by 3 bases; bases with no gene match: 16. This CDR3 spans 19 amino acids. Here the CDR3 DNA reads TGTGCCAGCAGTTTCTTTAGGTCTAGCGGGGGGTCTATTGGAGATACGCAGTATTTT. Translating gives CASSFFRSSGGSIGDTQYF. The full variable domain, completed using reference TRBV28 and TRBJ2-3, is DVKVTQSSRYLVKRTGEKVFLECVQDMDHENMFWYRQDPGLGLRLIYFSYDVKMKEKGDIPEGYSVSREKKERFSLILESASTNQTSMYLCASSFFRSSGGSIGDTQYFGPGTRLTVL.

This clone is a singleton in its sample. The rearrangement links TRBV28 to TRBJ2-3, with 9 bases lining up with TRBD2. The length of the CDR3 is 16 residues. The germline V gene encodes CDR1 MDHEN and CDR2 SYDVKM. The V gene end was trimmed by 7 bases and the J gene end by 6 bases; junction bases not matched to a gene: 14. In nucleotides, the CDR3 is TGTGCCAGCAATCCGGGGGCGGGAGGGCCATGGGATACGCAGTATTTT. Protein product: CASNPGAGGPWDTQYF.

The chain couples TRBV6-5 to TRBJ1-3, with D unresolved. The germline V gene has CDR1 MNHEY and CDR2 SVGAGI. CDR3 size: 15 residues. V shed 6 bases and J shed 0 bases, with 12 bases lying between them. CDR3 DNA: TGTGCCAGCAGGGACGGACTAAACTCTGGAAACACCATATATTTT. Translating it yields CASRDGLNSGNTIYF.

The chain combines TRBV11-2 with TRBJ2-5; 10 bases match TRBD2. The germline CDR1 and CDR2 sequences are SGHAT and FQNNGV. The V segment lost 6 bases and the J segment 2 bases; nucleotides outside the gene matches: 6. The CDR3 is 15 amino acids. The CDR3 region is CASRTTSGLQETQYF. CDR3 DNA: TGTGCCAGCAGGACGACTAGCGGGTTACAAGAGACCCAGTACTTC.

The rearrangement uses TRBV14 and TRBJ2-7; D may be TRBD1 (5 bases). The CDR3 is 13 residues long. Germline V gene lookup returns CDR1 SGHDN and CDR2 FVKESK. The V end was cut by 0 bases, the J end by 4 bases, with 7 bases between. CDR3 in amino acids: CASSQEGQYEQYF. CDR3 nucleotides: TGTGCCAGCAGCCAAGAGGGGCAGTACGAGCAGTACTTC.

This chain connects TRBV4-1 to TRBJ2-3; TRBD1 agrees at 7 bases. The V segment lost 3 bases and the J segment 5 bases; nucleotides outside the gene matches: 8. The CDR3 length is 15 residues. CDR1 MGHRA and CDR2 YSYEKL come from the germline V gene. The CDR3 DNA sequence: TGCGCCAGCAGCCAGGCCGGGACAGCCCAAGATACGCAGTATTTT. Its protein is CASSQAGTAQDTQYF.

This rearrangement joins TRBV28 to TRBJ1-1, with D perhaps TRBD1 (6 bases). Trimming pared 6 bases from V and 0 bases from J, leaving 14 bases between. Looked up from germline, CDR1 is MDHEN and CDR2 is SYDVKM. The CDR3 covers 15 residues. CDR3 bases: TGTGCCAGCAGGCGCCGGGACACCATGAACACTGAAGCTTTCTTT. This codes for CASRRRDTMNTEAFF.

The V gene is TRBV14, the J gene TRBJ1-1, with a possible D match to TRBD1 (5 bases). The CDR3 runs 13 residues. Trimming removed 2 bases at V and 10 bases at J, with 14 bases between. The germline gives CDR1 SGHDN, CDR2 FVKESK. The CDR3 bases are TGTGCCAGCAGCCAAATCGGCGGGGCTGGAGCTTTCTTT. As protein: CASSQIGGAGAFF. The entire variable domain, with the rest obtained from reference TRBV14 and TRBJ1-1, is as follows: EAGVTQFPSHSVIEKGQTVTLRCDPISGHDNLYWYRRVMGKEIKFLLHFVKESKQDESGMPNNRFLAERTGGTYSTLKVQPAELEDSGVYFCASSQIGGAGAFFGQGTRLTVV.

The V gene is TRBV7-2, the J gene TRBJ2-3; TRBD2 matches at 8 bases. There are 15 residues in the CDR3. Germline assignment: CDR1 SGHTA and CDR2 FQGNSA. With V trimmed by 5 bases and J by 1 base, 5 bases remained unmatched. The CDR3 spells CASSRPAGGTDTQYF. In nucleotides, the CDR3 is TGTGCCAGCAGCCGACCAGCGGGGGGCACAGATACGCAGTATTTT.

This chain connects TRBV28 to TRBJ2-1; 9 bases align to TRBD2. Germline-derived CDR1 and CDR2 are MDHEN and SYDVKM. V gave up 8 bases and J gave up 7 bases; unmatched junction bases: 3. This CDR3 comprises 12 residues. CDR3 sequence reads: CASGGGGNEQFF. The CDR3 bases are TGTGCCAGCGGCGGGGGGGGGAATGAGCAGTTCTTC. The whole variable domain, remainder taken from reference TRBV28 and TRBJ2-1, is DVKVTQSSRYLVKRTGEKVFLECVQDMDHENMFWYRQDPGLGLRLIYFSYDVKMKEKGDIPEGYSVSREKKERFSLILESASTNQTSMYLCASGGGGNEQFFGPGTRLTVL.

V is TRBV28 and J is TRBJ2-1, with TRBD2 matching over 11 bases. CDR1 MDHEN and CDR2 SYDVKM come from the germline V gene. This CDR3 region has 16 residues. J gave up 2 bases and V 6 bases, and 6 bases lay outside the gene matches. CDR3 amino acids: CASSLSTSGAYNEQFF. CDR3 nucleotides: TGTGCCAGCAGCCTGTCGACTAGCGGGGCCTACAATGAGCAGTTCTTC. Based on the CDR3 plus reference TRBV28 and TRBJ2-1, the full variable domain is DVKVTQSSRYLVKRTGEKVFLECVQDMDHENMFWYRQDPGLGLRLIYFSYDVKMKEKGDIPEGYSVSREKKERFSLILESASTNQTSMYLCASSLSTSGAYNEQFFGPGTRLTVL.